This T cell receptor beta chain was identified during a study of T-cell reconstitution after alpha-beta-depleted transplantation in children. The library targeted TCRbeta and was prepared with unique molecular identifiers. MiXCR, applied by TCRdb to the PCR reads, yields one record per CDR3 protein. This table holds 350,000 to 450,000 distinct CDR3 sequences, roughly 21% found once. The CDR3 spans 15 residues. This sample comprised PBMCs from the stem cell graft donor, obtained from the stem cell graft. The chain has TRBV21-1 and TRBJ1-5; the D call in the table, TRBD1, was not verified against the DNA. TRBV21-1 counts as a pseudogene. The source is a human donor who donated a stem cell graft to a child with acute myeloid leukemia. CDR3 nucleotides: TGTGCCAGCAGCGAGGGGGCATTTGGCAATCAGCCCCAGCATTTT. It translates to CASSEGAFGNQPQHF.